Listed below are T cell receptor beta chains from one sample, sequenced in a study of shared clonotypes between healthy human individuals. Clones were sequenced by immunoSEQ multiplex PCR, and TCRdb holds only the in-frame ones, with some missing. Here the sample spans 900,000 to 1,200,000 clones, approximately 78% being singletons. The specimen sequenced was memory CD4+ T cells from PBMCs. These receptor sequences come from a man younger than 35 in good health. Some clones in this sample may be carry-over from other donors' samples. Each CDR3 is given with its conserved first and last residue. The order of the fields is V gene, CDR3 protein.

TRBV5-1	CASSPTTGGYTF
TRBV10-3	CAISEGGQGQPQHF
TRBV19	CASSIRWAGNGNYGYTF
TRBV5-1	CASSPGVGETQYF
TRBV2	CASRDRTGTQETQYF
TRBV6-5	CASSSRGLSGNTIYF
TRBV29-1	CSVTGGGLLARNGYTF
TRBV2	CASSVLSYEQYF
TRBV28	CASTTSGIGNEQFF
TRBV10-3	CAISGSSGRVIGELFF
TRBV28	CASTDGTSGTLEQYF
TRBV2	CASSEARGGTDTQYF
TRBV6-5	CASSSHGRGTDIQYF
TRBV23-1	CASSQPPSNQPQHF
TRBV2	CASSRDRGTDTQYF
TRBV27	CASSLRTSGTKQYF